Listed here are 9 T cell receptor beta chains from one sample, sequenced in a study of T cells in severe cutaneous drug reactions (dated by TCRdb to the late 2010s). Sequencing was performed on an Illumina MiSeq. For both bulk and single-cell sequencing, libraries were prepared with the iRepertoire multiplex PCR system using TCR subtype-specific primers. TCRdb reanalyzed the reads, keeping one entry per CDR3 protein sequence and omitting DNA. The sample's table covers 20,000 to 25,000 distinct CDR3 sequences. The ten largest clones represent over 6.5% of the sample. Sequencing was performed on donors who were patients with carbamazepine-induced Stevens-Johnson syndrome or toxic epidermal necrolysis (CBZ-SJS/TEN). The sequenced material came from PBMCs. The source of these receptors is a human donor with toxic epidermal necrolysis, a severe cutaneous drug reaction.

This clonotype ranks as medium-sized in terms of frequency. The gene calls are TRBV2 and TRBJ1-2; as DNA is missing, the TRBD1 call by TCRdb cannot be tested. CDR1 is SNHLY, CDR2 FYNNEI, per germline. The length of the CDR3 is 13 residues. The CDR3 spells CASSQGQVYGYTF.

The chain employs TRBV5-1 and TRBJ1-2; TCRdb selects TRBD1, and the lack of DNA leaves this call unchecked. The CDR3 has 13 amino acids. Looked up from germline, CDR1 is SGHRS and CDR2 is YFSETQ. This chain's CDR3 is CASSPGDRDGYTF.

The chain couples TRBV7-2 to TRBJ1-5; no DNA is available, so the TRBD1 call from TCRdb remains unchecked. The CDR3 consists of 17 residues. Germline V gene lookup returns CDR1 SGHTA and CDR2 FQGNSA. The CDR3: CASSLDRGQYSNQPQHF.

This chain connects TRBV10-1 to TRBJ2-3. CDR3 length equals 13 residues. The germline gives CDR1 WNHNN, CDR2 SYGVQD (reference sequence). The CDR3 loop reads CASSEVSTDTQYF.

This chain connects TRBV7-9 to TRBJ2-2; TCRdb's D call, TRBD2, is unchecked because there is no DNA. The germline CDR1 and CDR2 sequences are SEHNR and FQNEAQ (reference sequence). The CDR3 has 19 amino acids. The CDR3 sequence is CATSRVGGGRFTNTGELFF.

This sequence joins TRBV28 and TRBJ2-7; lacking DNA, the TRBD1 call made by TCRdb goes unchecked. CDR3 length: 16 residues. Germline V gene sequence: CDR1 MDHEN, CDR2 SYDVKM. Here the CDR3 reads CASSAPGGGPLYEQYF.

This chain connects TRBV28 to TRBJ1-2; the D gene TCRdb calls, TRBD1, cannot be checked with no DNA. This CDR3 comprises 14 residues. CDR1 and CDR2 (germline): MDHEN, SYDVKM. The CDR3 here is CASSLLVGAGGYTF.

The V and J genes are TRBV20-1 and TRBJ2-1. Looked up from germline, CDR1 is DFQATT and CDR2 is SNEGSKA (reference sequence). This CDR3 spans 16 amino acids. Here the CDR3 reads CSARVPSGSSYNEQFF.

The chain employs TRBV7-6 and TRBJ1-1; TCRdb's D call of TRBD1 is untestable without DNA. The germline V gene has CDR1 SGHVS and CDR2 FNYEAQ. The CDR3 runs to 14 residues. CDR3 amino acids: CASSRDRVNTEAFF.